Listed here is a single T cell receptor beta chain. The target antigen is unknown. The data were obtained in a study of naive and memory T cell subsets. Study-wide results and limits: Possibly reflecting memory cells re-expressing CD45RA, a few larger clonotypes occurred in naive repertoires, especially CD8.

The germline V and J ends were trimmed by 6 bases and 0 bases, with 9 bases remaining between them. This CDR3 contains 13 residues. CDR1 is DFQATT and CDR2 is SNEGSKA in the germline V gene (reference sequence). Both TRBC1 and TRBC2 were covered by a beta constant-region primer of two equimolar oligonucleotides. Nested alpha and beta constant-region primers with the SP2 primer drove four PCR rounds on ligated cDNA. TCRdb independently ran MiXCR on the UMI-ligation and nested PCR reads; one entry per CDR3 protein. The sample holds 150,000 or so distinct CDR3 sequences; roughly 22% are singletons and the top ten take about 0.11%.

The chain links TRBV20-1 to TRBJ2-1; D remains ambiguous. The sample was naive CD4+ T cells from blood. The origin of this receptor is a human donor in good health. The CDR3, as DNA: TGCAGTGCGGCGGCCAGCTCCTACAATGAGCAGTTCTTC. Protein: CSAAASSYNEQFF.